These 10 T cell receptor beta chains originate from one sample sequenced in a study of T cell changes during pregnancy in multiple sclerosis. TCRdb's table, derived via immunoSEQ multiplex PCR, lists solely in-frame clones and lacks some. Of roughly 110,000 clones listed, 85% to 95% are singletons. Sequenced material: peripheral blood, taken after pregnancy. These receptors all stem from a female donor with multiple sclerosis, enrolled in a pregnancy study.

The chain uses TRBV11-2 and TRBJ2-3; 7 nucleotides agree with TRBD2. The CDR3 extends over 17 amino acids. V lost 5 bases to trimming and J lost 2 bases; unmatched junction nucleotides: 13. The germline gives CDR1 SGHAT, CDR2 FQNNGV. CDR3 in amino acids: CASSLPLSGRYTDTQYF. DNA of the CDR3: TGTGCCAGCAGCCTGCCACTTAGCGGGCGTTACACAGATACGCAGTATTTT. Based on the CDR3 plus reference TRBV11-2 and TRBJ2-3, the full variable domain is EAGVAQSPRYKIIEKRQSVAFWCNPISGHATLYWYQQILGQGPKLLIQFQNNGVVDDSQLPKDRFSAERLKGVDSTLKIQPAKLEDSAVYLCASSLPLSGRYTDTQYFGPGTRLTVL.

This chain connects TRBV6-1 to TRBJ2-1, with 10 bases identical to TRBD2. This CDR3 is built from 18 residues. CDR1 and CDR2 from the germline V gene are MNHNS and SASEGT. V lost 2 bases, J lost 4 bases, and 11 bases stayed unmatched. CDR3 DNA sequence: TGTGCCAGCAGTGAAAATGAGAGGGCTAGCGGGAGATACAATGAGCAGTTCTTC. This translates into CASSENERASGRYNEQFF.

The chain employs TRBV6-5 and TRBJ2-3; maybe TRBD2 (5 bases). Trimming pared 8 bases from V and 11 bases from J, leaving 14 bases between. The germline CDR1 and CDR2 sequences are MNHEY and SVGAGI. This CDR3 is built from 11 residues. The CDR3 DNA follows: TGTGCCAGCGGAAAGGAGGTTGGGCAGTATTTT. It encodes CASGKEVGQYF.

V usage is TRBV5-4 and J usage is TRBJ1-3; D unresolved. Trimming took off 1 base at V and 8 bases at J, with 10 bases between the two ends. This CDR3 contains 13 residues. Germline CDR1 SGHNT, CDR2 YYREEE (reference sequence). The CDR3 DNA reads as TGTGCCAGCAGCTTGTGGGCGGGAGACACCATATATTTT. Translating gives CASSLWAGDTIYF.

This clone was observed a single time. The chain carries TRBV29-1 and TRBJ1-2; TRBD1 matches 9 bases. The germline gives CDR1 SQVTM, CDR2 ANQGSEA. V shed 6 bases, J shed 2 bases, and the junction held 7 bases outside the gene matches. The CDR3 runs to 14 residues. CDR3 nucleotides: TGCAGCGTGGACGACAGGGGGATAAACTATGGCTACACCTTC. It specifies CSVDDRGINYGYTF.

CDR3: CASSPVAPGETQYF. The CDR3 DNA follows: TGTGCCAGCTCACCTGTAGCGCCGGGGGAGACCCAGTACTTC. J is TRBJ2-5 and V is TRBV18, with a possible D match to TRBD2 (5 bases). There are 14 residues in the CDR3. CDR1 and CDR2 from the germline V gene are KGHSH and LQKENI. The germline V and J ends were trimmed by 3 bases and 5 bases, with 13 bases remaining between them.

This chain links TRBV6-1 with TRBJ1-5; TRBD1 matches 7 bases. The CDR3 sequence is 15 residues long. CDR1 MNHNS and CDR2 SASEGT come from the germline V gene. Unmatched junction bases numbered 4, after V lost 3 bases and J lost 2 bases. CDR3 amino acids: CASSESRGGNQPQHF. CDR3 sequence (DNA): TGTGCCAGCAGTGAGTCCAGGGGGGGCAATCAGCCCCAGCATTTT.

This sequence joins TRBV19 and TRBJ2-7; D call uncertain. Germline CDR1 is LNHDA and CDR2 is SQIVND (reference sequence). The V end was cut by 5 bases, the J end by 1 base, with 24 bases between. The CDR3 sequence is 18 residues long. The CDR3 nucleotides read TGTGCCAGTAGTCCCCATTTAACGATCCGGGTACCATCCTACGAGCAGTACTTC. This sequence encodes CASSPHLTIRVPSYEQYF. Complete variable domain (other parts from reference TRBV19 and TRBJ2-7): DGGITQSPKYLFRKEGQNVTLSCEQNLNHDAMYWYRQDPGQGLRLIYYSQIVNDFQKGDIAEGYSVSREKKESFPLTVTSAQKNPTAFYLCASSPHLTIRVPSYEQYFGPGTRLTVT.

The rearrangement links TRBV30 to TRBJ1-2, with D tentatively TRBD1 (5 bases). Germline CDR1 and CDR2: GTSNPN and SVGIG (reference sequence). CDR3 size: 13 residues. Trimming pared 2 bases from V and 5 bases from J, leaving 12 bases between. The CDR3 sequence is CAWSWRGGYGYTF. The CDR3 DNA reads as TGTGCCTGGAGTTGGAGGGGCGGGTATGGCTACACCTTC.

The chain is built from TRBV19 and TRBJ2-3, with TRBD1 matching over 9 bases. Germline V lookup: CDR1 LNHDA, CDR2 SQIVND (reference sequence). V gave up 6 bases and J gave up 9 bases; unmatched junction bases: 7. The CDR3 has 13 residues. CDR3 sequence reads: CASRPWDRDTQYF. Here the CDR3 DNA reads TGTGCCAGTAGACCTTGGGACAGGGACACGCAGTATTTT. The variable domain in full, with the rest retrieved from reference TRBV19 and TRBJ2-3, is DGGITQSPKYLFRKEGQNVTLSCEQNLNHDAMYWYRQDPGQGLRLIYYSQIVNDFQKGDIAEGYSVSREKKESFPLTVTSAQKNPTAFYLCASRPWDRDTQYFGPGTRLTVL.